These T cell receptor beta chains were read from a single sample in a study of T cell repertoires in ileal Crohn's disease. Profiled with immunoSEQ multiplex PCR; TCRdb holds only in-frame clones, not every one. The repertoire consists of 8,500 to 13,000 clones, with about 81% occurring once and the leading ten covering approximately 15%. Sequencing was done on a sample of ileal tissue. These receptors were taken from an adult with Crohn's disease. Each CDR3 is given with its conserved first and last residue. The D gene is left open where the match is weak. The size field is filled for only some rows; it gives once, few, many or a size class.

>NA|15|NA|TRBJ2-7|TRBV7-2
CASSLRGQNSYEQYF
TGTGCCAGCAGCTTACGTGGACAGAACTCCTACGAGCAGTACTTC
>once|15|TRBD1|TRBJ1-3|TRBV7-2
CASSARDSNGNTIYF
TGTGCCAGCAGCGCCCGGGACAGCAATGGAAACACCATATATTTT
>NA|14|NA|TRBJ2-5|TRBV15
CATSSPAGQETQYF
TGTGCCACCAGCAGTCCTGCCGGCCAAGAGACCCAGTACTTC
>once|14|TRBD1|TRBJ1-5|TRBV19
CASSVQTGIQPQHF
TGTGCCAGTAGTGTACAGACAGGGATCCAGCCCCAGCATTTT
>NA|15|TRBD1|TRBJ1-6|TRBV27
CASSLWGQYNSPLHF
TGTGCCAGCAGTTTATGGGGACAGTATAATTCACCCCTCCACTTT
>few|14|TRBD2|TRBJ2-1|TRBV2
CASMPGRLPNEQFF
TGTGCCAGCATGCCCGGGAGGCTTCCCAATGAGCAGTTCTTC
>NA|16|NA|TRBJ1-2|TRBV18
CASSPPSGRPIYGYTF
TGTGCCAGCTCACCACCTTCCGGGAGACCGATCTATGGCTACACCTTC
>NA|17|TRBD1|TRBJ2-3|TRBV25-1
CASSGGPRDRGLDTQYF
TGTGCCAGCAGTGGAGGACCCCGGGACAGGGGGCTAGATACGCAGTATTTT
>few|18|NA|TRBJ1-3|TRBV4-3
CASSQEEVMRGGGNTIYF
TGCGCCAGCAGCCAAGAGGAGGTGATGAGGGGAGGAGGAAACACCATATATTTT
>NA|16|TRBD1|TRBJ1-2|TRBV4-3
CASSQDGTGAYYGYTF
TGCGCCAGCAGCCAAGACGGGACAGGGGCTTACTATGGCTACACCTTC
>NA|14|TRBD1|TRBJ1-2|TRBV5-5
CASSPRQGMWGYTF
TGTGCCAGCAGCCCCCGACAGGGAATGTGGGGCTACACCTTC
>NA|15|TRBD1|TRBJ1-1|TRBV18
CASSSSQGVGGEAFF
TGTGCCAGCTCATCCTCCCAGGGGGTCGGAGGTGAAGCTTTCTTT
>NA|16|TRBD1|TRBJ1-1|TRBV7-8
CASSWTGEGLDTEAFF
TGTGCCAGCAGCTGGACAGGGGAAGGGTTGGACACTGAAGCTTTCTTT
>NA|16|TRBD2|TRBJ2-7|TRBV6-6
CASSYRVGGGAYEQYF
TGTGCCAGCAGTTACAGAGTGGGCGGGGGGGCCTACGAGCAGTACTTC
>once|14|TRBD1|TRBJ1-3|TRBV9
CASTRDRAGNTIYF
TGTGCCAGCACCAGGGACAGAGCTGGAAACACCATATATTTT
>NA|14|TRBD1|TRBJ2-7|TRBV6-6
CASSWDRVLGEQYF
TGTGCCAGCAGCTGGGACAGGGTATTGGGCGAGCAGTACTTC
>NA|14|NA|TRBJ1-4|TRBV4-1
CASSQDVQIEKLFF
TGCGCCAGCAGCCAAGATGTACAAATTGAAAAACTGTTTTTT
>NA|13|NA|TRBJ2-7|TRBV7-6
CASSPTSSYEQYF
TGTGCCAGCAGCCCTACTAGTTCCTACGAGCAGTACTTC
>few|13|NA|TRBJ2-2|TRBV6-4
CASSEQDTGELFF
TGTGCCAGCAGTGAACAGGACACCGGGGAGCTGTTTTTT
>NA|13|NA|TRBJ2-7|TRBV6-1
CASSEYWRDEQYF
TGTGCCAGCAGTGAATATTGGAGGGACGAGCAGTACTTC
>NA|15|NA|TRBJ1-1|TRBV6-6
CASSPRGILNTEAFF
TGTGCCAGCAGTCCTAGGGGGATTTTGAACACTGAAGCTTTCTTT
>NA|14|TRBD1|TRBJ1-2|TRBV7-2
CASSFGDRGYGYTF
TGTGCCAGCAGTTTTGGGGACAGGGGGTATGGCTACACCTTC
>NA|14|NA|TRBJ1-1|TRBV27
CASSLIGKNTEAFF
TGTGCCAGCAGTTTAATTGGCAAGAACACTGAAGCTTTCTTT
>NA|15|TRBD1|TRBJ2-7|TRBV9
CASSVGTGGYYEQYF
TGTGCCAGCAGCGTAGGAACAGGGGGTTACTACGAGCAGTACTTC
>once|14|NA|TRBJ1-2|TRBV7-2
CASTRDPFNYGYTF
TGTGCCAGCACCCGAGATCCCTTTAACTATGGCTACACCTTC
>few|13|NA|TRBJ1-1|TRBV2
CASSRGLSTEAFF
TGTGCCAGCAGTCGGGGTTTGAGCACTGAAGCTTTCTTT
>NA|13|NA|TRBJ1-1|TRBV19
CASSILQGTEAFF
TGTGCCAGTAGTATTCTACAGGGCACTGAAGCTTTCTTT
>NA|13|NA|TRBJ2-5|TRBV2
CASSWDLTETQYF
TGTGCCAGCAGTTGGGACTTGACAGAGACCCAGTACTTC
>NA|13|NA|TRBJ1-1|TRBV9
CASSAGMNTEAFF
TGTGCCAGCAGCGCCGGGATGAACACTGAAGCTTTCTTT
>NA|14|TRBD1|TRBJ1-4|TRBV10-1
CASSEWGQPAELFF
TGCGCCAGCAGTGAGTGGGGACAGCCCGCCGAACTGTTTTTT
>NA|16|NA|TRBJ1-3|TRBV5-1
CASSLEVGGTGNTIYF
TGCGCCAGCAGCTTGGAAGTCGGGGGGACGGGAAACACCATATATTTT
>few|13|NA|TRBJ1-3|TRBV6-1
CASRHRPGTSIYF
TGTGCCAGCAGGCACAGACCCGGGACATCAATATATTTT
>NA|14|NA|TRBJ2-7|TRBV5-1
CASGFDRTSYEQYF
TGCGCCAGTGGGTTCGACAGGACCTCCTACGAGCAGTACTTC
>NA|15|TRBD1|TRBJ2-7|TRBV27
CASSHGTGGSNEQYF
TGTGCCAGCAGCCACGGGACAGGGGGCTCGAACGAGCAGTACTTC
>NA|16|NA|TRBJ1-4|TRBV2
CASSGQGPENFEKLFF
TGTGCCAGCAGTGGGCAGGGCCCCGAAAATTTCGAAAAACTGTTTTTT
>NA|13|TRBD1|TRBJ1-1|TRBV30
CAHRRQGEPEAFF
TGTGCCCACCGCCGGCAGGGGGAACCTGAAGCTTTCTTT
>medium-sized|13|NA|TRBJ1-2|TRBV18
CASSPSDTRGYTF
TGTGCCAGCTCACCATCGGACACGCGAGGCTACACCTTC
>NA|15|NA|TRBJ1-2|TRBV6-5
CASSYGATGNYGYTF
TGTGCCAGCAGTTACGGTGCAACAGGGAACTATGGCTACACCTTC
>NA|13|TRBD2|TRBJ2-5|TRBV2
CASSGGGGETQYF
TGTGCCAGCAGTGGAGGCGGGGGAGAGACCCAGTACTTC
>NA|16|TRBD2|TRBJ2-1|TRBV18
CASSPPGLAGGHEQFF
TGTGCCAGCTCACCACCGGGACTAGCGGGGGGCCATGAGCAGTTCTTC
>NA|15|NA|TRBJ2-7|TRBV7-2
CASSFSGTSRYEQYF
TGTGCCAGCAGCTTTTCAGGGACATCCCGCTACGAGCAGTACTTC
>NA|14|NA|TRBJ2-7|TRBV11-3
CASSLGGSSYEQYF
TGTGCCAGCAGCTTAGGCGGCAGCTCCTACGAGCAGTACTTC
>NA|17|TRBD1|TRBJ1-2|TRBV4-1
CASSQGPTGQGYDGYTF
TGCGCCAGCAGCCAAGGTCCGACGGGACAGGGGTATGATGGCTACACCTTC
>NA|15|NA|TRBJ2-1|TRBV7-3
CASSALGGSYNEQFF
TGTGCCAGCAGCGCTTTGGGGGGCTCCTACAATGAGCAGTTCTTC
>once|13|NA|TRBJ2-1|TRBV2
CASSEVRGSEQFF
TGTGCCAGCAGTGAAGTCCGAGGATCTGAGCAGTTCTTC